These 8 T cell receptor beta chains were all obtained from the same sample, sequenced in a study of blood T cell repertoires in COVID-19. The data were produced by immunoSEQ multiplex PCR, yet TCRdb's version contains in-frame clones alone and is incomplete. This sample has roughly 50,000 clones; about nine tenths occur once, and the top ten carry less than 3%. The sample was peripheral blood. Receptors were obtained from a woman older than 75 with COVID-19, enrolled during active disease.

This chain joins TRBV28 and TRBJ1-2; 8 nucleotides match TRBD1. The germline CDR1 and CDR2 sequences are MDHEN and SYDVKM. The V gene end was trimmed by 9 bases and the J gene end by 4 bases; junction bases not matched to a gene: 10. The CDR3 covers 14 residues. The chain's CDR3 is CASTLQDRVYGYTF. DNA of the CDR3: TGTGCCAGTACCTTACAGGACAGGGTCTATGGCTACACCTTC.

This chain uses TRBV7-9 with TRBJ2-1; possible D gene TRBD2, 6 bases. The CDR3 is 16 amino acids. The germline CDR1 and CDR2 sequences are SEHNR and FQNEAQ (reference sequence). Trimming removed 5 bases at V and 1 base at J, with 15 bases between. The DNA for the CDR3 is TGTGCCAGCAGCCAACGGGCCGGGGGTTCCTACAATGAGCAGTTCTTC. The encoded protein is CASSQRAGGSYNEQFF.

The chain recombines TRBV6-1 with TRBJ1-2; perhaps TRBD1 as D (6 bases). The V end lost 4 bases, the J end lost 2 bases, and 23 bases lay between the germline ends. This CDR3 has 18 residues. Per germline, CDR1 MNHNS and CDR2 SASEGT. Here the CDR3 reads CASSGRATDRTSNYGYTF. CDR3 in DNA: TGTGCCAGCAGTGGAAGAGCCACGGACAGAACATCAAACTATGGCTACACCTTC.

The chain joins TRBV6-1 to TRBJ1-1, with 8 bases identical to TRBD1. Germline V gene sequence: CDR1 MNHNS, CDR2 SASEGT. The junction had 18 bases not matched to a gene; V was cut back by 1 base and J by 5 bases. There are 19 residues in the CDR3. CDR3 in DNA: TGTGCCAGCAGTGAAGACCACGGGGACAGGCGACCGTTGAGGACTGAAGCTTTCTTT. As protein: CASSEDHGDRRPLRTEAFF.

The chain recombines TRBV11-2 with TRBJ1-3; a possible D gene is TRBD1 (5 bases). CDR1 is SGHAT and CDR2 is FQNNGV in the germline V gene. V lost 5 bases and J 1 base, leaving 9 bases between the germline ends. This CDR3 is built from 14 residues. CDR3: CASSRGGSGNTIYF. Here the CDR3 DNA reads TGTGCCAGCAGCCGCGGGGGGTCTGGAAACACCATATATTTT.

In DNA form, the CDR3 reads TGTGCCAGCAGCACCTGCGGACAGGGTAAGGGGGACACCATATATTTT. This gives the protein CASSTCGQGKGDTIYF. This chain uses TRBV7-9 with TRBJ1-3; 8 bases map to TRBD1. In germline, CDR1 is SEHNR, CDR2 FQNEAQ (reference sequence). After removal of 5 bases from V and 8 bases from J, the junction contained 14 bases not matched to a gene. CDR3 length: 16 amino acids.

The V call is TRBV24-1, the J call TRBJ2-3; 13 bases line up with TRBD2. The J segment lost 2 bases and the V segment lost 6 bases, leaving 7 bases of the junction unmatched. This CDR3 has 17 residues. CDR1 is KGHDR, CDR2 SFDVKD, per germline. CDR3 protein: CATSPRLAGGSTDTQYF. The CDR3, as DNA: TGTGCCACCAGTCCCCGACTAGCGGGAGGTTCCACAGATACGCAGTATTTT.

This clone was counted once. The J gene is TRBJ1-2, the V gene TRBV18; TRBD1 matches 9 bases. CDR1 is KGHSH and CDR2 is LQKENI in the germline V gene. V shed 3 bases and J 2 bases; nucleotides not matched to a gene: 4. The CDR3 consists of 15 residues. CDR3 sequence: CASSPGQGINYGYTF. The DNA for the CDR3 is TGTGCCAGCTCACCGGGACAGGGAATCAACTATGGCTACACCTTC.